The 6 T cell receptor beta chains below all came from one sample that was sequenced in a study of blood T cells in healthy people across ages. Using a J-beta primer mix together with a sample-barcoded 5' primer, a second PCR was run for roughly 7 to 11 cycles. TCRdb itself ran the 5' RACE reads through MiXCR, one entry per CDR3 protein. This sample carries about 730,000 distinct CDR3 sequences, roughly two fifths of them seen once, and the ten largest clones take 20% to 25%. Sequenced input: blood. The receptors come from a woman between 55 and 75 years old in good health.

The chain uses TRBV28 and TRBJ1-4, with D tentatively TRBD1 (6 bases). V lost 11 bases to trimming and J lost 5 bases, with 21 bases between them. The CDR3 totals 15 residues. Germline-derived CDR1 and CDR2 are MDHEN and SYDVKM. CDR3 nucleotide sequence: TGTGCCTGCATCCCGGCGGGGACATGGAATGAAAAACTGTTTTTT. Protein sequence: CACIPAGTWNEKLFF.

This clonotype was found once. The V and J genes are TRBV5-1 and TRBJ2-7, with 10 bases lining up with TRBD1. Losses at the gene ends were 7 bases for V and 7 bases for J; bases not matched to a gene: 17. CDR1 and CDR2 from the germline V gene are SGHRS and YFSETQ. The CDR3 is 16 residues long. The CDR3, as DNA: TGCGCCAGCTGTCTTACCGGGACAGGGGTGCAAGATGAGCAGTACTTC. Translated, it gives CASCLTGTGVQDEQYF. The variable domain in full, completed from reference TRBV5-1 and TRBJ2-7, reads KAGVTQTPRYLIKTRGQQVTLSCSPISGHRSVSWYQQTPGQGLQFLFEYFSETQRNKGNFPGRFSGRQFSNSRSEMNVSTLELGDSALYLCASCLTGTGVQDEQYFGPGTRLTVT.

This chain uses TRBV20-1 with TRBJ2-6; tentatively, D is TRBD1 (5 bases). Germline lookup yields CDR1 DFQATT and CDR2 SNEGSKA (reference sequence). This CDR3 contains 14 residues. Trimming took off 4 bases at V and 1 base at J, with 8 bases between the two ends. Written as DNA, the CDR3 is TGCAGTGCTATCAGGGAATCTGGGGCCAACGTCCTGACTTTC. Translated: CSAIRESGANVLTF.

There are a few counts of this clonotype. The chain recombines TRBV11-1 with TRBJ2-5, with 15 bases aligning to TRBD2. The CDR3 is 16 residues long. With V trimmed by 5 bases and J by 5 bases, 6 bases remained unmatched. CDR1 is SGHAT and CDR2 is FQDESV in the germline V gene (reference sequence). Here the CDR3 reads CASSDGLAGGSETQYF. CDR3 coding DNA: TGTGCCAGCAGCGACGGACTAGCGGGAGGGTCGGAGACCCAGTACTTC.

This chain joins TRBV6-2 or TRBV6-3 and TRBJ1-5; the match to TRBD1 covers 7 bases. CDR3 length equals 14 residues. Germline-derived CDR1 and CDR2 are MNHEY and SVGEGT. V shed 5 bases and J 6 bases; nucleotides not matched to a gene: 7. The DNA for the CDR3 is TGTGCCAGCAGTGACGACAGGGCCCCTCAGCCCCAGCATTTT. Translation gives CASSDDRAPQPQHF.

The chain couples TRBV3-1 to TRBJ2-1; 9 bases line up with TRBD2. After removal of 2 bases from V and 7 bases from J, the junction contained 3 bases not matched to a gene. Germline assignment: CDR1 LGHDT and CDR2 YNNKEL (reference sequence). This CDR3 region has 14 residues. As DNA, the CDR3 is TGTGCCAGCAGCCAACGCGGGGGGGATAATGAGCAGTTCTTC. Translating it yields CASSQRGGDNEQFF.